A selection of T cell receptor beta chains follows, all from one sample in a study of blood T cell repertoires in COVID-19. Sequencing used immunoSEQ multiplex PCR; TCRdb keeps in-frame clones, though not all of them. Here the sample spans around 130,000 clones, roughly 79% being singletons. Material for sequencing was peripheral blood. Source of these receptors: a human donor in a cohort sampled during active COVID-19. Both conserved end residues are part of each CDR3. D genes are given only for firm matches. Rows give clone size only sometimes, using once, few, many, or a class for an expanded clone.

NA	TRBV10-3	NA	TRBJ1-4	CAISEAAGQGNEKLFF
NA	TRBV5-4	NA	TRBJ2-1	CASSLALDSTGEQFF
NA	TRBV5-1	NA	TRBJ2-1	CASSLYERRGTYNEQFF
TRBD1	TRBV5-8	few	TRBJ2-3	CASSLALQGVDTQYF
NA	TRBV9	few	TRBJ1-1	CASSPQYTEAFF
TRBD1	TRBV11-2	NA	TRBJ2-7	CASSSYRGSAYEQYF
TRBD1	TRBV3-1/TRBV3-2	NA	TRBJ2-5	CASGGTGGWETQYF
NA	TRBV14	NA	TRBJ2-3	CASSQDRRLVAVDTQYF
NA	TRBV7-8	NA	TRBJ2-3	CASTQLTSSSTDTQYF
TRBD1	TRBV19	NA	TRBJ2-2	CASRLTRDRGLNTGELFF
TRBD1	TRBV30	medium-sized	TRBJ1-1	CAAGQGFTEAFF
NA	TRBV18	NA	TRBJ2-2	CASSPRTANTGELFF
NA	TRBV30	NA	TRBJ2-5	CAWSALGGQETQYF
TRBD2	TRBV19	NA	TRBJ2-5	CASRRGGGEETQYF
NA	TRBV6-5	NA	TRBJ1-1	CASGLQATNTEAFF
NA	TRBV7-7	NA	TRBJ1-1	CASSPRGEAEAFF
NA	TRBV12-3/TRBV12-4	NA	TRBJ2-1	CASSLGGQEQFF
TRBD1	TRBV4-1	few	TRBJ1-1	CASSQGTGTTEAFF
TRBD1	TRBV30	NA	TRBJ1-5	CAWSPGQGASQPQHF
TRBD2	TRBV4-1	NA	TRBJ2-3	CASSQGHSGFRADTQYF
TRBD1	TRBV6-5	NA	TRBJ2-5	CASSGTASQETQYF
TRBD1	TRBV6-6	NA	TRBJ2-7	CASSYSGQGSYEQYF
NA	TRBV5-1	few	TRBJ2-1	CASSLNPPGSSNEQFF
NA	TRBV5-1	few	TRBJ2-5	CASSGGRFQETQYF